These 29 T cell receptor beta chains came from one sample sequenced in a study of human T cells and chemical hapten exposure. Time point noted: pre-sensitization, week 0. Treatment noted: therapeutic diphenylcyclopropenone sensitization with weekly scalp DPC. Each CDR3 protein gets one entry after TCRdb re-called the RACE reads with MiXCR. The sample has 350,000 to 400,000 distinct CDR3 sequences, 5.1% seen once; the top ten hold just over 2.5%. Sequenced material: whole blood, taken in connection with sensitization to the hapten diphenylcyclopropenone (DPC). These receptors all stem from a woman aged 50 to 60 with alopecia areata. Some clones in this sample may be carry-over from other donors' samples.

This clonotype came up many times. The chain uses TRBV9 and TRBJ1-2; possibly TRBD1 for D (5 bases). CDR1 is SGDLS, CDR2 YYNGEE, per germline. V was shortened by 0 bases and J by 6 bases, with 12 bases between the two germline ends. The CDR3 spans 14 residues. In DNA, the CDR3 is TGTGCCAGCAGCGTAGCGGGACTCCCGGATGGCTACACCTTC. The encoded protein is CASSVAGLPDGYTF.

This chain links TRBV28 with TRBJ2-1; D remains ambiguous. The germline gives CDR1 MDHEN, CDR2 SYDVKM. The CDR3 is made up of 11 amino acids. V was pared by 10 bases and J by 6 bases, with 10 bases between. The CDR3 loop is CATSYLNEQFF. CDR3 in DNA: TGTGCCACCTCCTACCTCAATGAGCAGTTCTTC.

The table lists this clonotype with many counts. Relative to the germline gene, one junction end is altered; a read error may explain this. This rearrangement joins TRBV12-3 or TRBV12-4 to TRBJ2-2; D possibly corresponds to TRBD1 (6 bases). The CDR3 spans 13 residues. The DNA for the CDR3 is TGTGCCAGCAGCTTAGGGGGAACCGGGGAGCTGTTTTTT. Its protein is CASSLGGTGELFF.

This clonotype was observed at least ten times. The V call is TRBV9, the J call TRBJ1-1, with TRBD1 as a possible D gene (5 bases). Trimming cost V 3 bases and J 1 base, with 13 bases left between them. The CDR3 runs 15 residues. The germline gives CDR1 SGDLS, CDR2 YYNGEE. Written as DNA, the CDR3 is TGTGCCAGCAGCGGAGGGGCCGTAGCGAACACTGAAGCTTTCTTT. Translation: CASSGGAVANTEAFF.

At least ten counts were recorded for this clonotype. This chain connects TRBV11-2 to TRBJ2-3; TRBD2 matches 9 bases. This CDR3 spans 18 amino acids. The trim removed 2 bases at V and 2 bases at J, leaving 11 bases unmatched. The V gene's germline CDR1 is SGHAT and CDR2 FQNNGV. The CDR3 sequence is CASSLTPTLAGYTDTQYF. CDR3 DNA: TGTGCCAGCAGCTTAACCCCCACCCTAGCGGGGTACACAGATACGCAGTATTTT.

In this sample, this clonotype turned up a few times. For the CDR3, the DNA is TGTGCCACCAGCAGAGATGAGGAGGAACGTGAAAAACTGTTTTTT. Its translation: CATSRDEEEREKLFF. The rearrangement uses TRBV15 and TRBJ1-4; no firm D call. CDR1 is LNHNV and CDR2 is YYDKDF in the germline V gene (reference sequence). V was cut by 0 bases and J by 7 bases, with 12 bases left in between. The CDR3 runs to 15 residues.

This clonotype was counted ten times or more. This chain uses TRBV15 with TRBJ2-3; D is unresolved. The germline gives CDR1 LNHNV, CDR2 YYDKDF (reference sequence). Between the trimmed V and J ends, which lost 5 bases and 4 bases, there was a span of 19 bases. The CDR3 has 16 residues. The CDR3 protein is CATSLIVRAPPDTQYF. Written as DNA, the CDR3 is TGTGCCACCAGCCTTATAGTCCGGGCGCCCCCAGATACGCAGTATTTT.

Ten or more counts support this clonotype. This sequence joins TRBV5-6 and TRBJ2-7; 10 bases match TRBD2. CDR1 and CDR2 from the germline V gene are SGHDT and YYEEEE. V shed 1 base, J shed 6 bases, and the junction held 4 bases outside the gene matches. The CDR3 is made up of 14 amino acids. The CDR3 region has the DNA TGTGCCAGCAGCTTGTTACTAGCGGGAATCGAGCAGTACTTC. Translation: CASSLLLAGIEQYF.

J is TRBJ2-7 and V is TRBV5-4; TRBD1 matches at 8 bases. Germline V gene sequence: CDR1 SGHNT, CDR2 YYREEE (reference sequence). The CDR3 runs 15 residues. Unmatched junction bases numbered 7, after V lost 2 bases and J lost 3 bases. The CDR3 region is CASSFDGTGIYEQYF. CDR3 in DNA: TGTGCCAGCAGCTTCGACGGGACAGGCATCTACGAGCAGTACTTC.

This clonotype was seen only once. This may be a read error, as it is one base from a much larger clone. CDR3 nucleotide sequence: TGTGCCAGCAGCCCACGACATGGCACTGAAGCTTTCTTT. This translates into CASSPRHGTEAFF. This chain links TRBV7-9 with TRBJ1-1; the D is unclear. CDR3 size: 13 residues. Trimming cost V 5 bases and J 4 bases, with 11 bases left between them. Germline loops: CDR1 SEHNR, CDR2 FQNEAQ (reference sequence).

This clonotype was recorded a few times. This chain joins TRBV5-1 and TRBJ1-1; weak D call: TRBD1 (6 bases). This CDR3 has 14 amino acids. Germline CDR1 SGHRS, CDR2 YFSETQ. V shed 4 bases and J shed 9 bases, with 19 bases lying between them. CDR3 in DNA: TGCGCCAGCAGCCTGACCGGGACACGGAAAAAAGCTTTCTTT. This translates into CASSLTGTRKKAFF.

This clonotype has only a few counts. The J gene is TRBJ2-3, the V gene TRBV20-1; D is unresolved. There are 14 residues in the CDR3. The germline CDR1 and CDR2 sequences are DFQATT and SNEGSKA (reference sequence). Trimming took off 0 bases at V and 4 bases at J, with 11 bases between the two ends. CDR3 residues: CSARDSGQSDTQYF. CDR3 DNA: TGCAGTGCTAGAGATTCGGGCCAGTCAGATACGCAGTATTTT.

On this clonotype itself: A much larger clone lies one base from this, so it may be a read error. The CDR3, as DNA: TGTGCCAGCAGATTATCGGCCGGGGAAACTAACTATGGCTACACCTTC. Its translation: CASRLSAGETNYGYTF. This rearrangement joins TRBV7-2 to TRBJ1-2, with D uncertain. V was clipped by 6 bases and J by 0 bases, with 17 bases between them. Per the germline V gene, CDR1 is SGHTA and CDR2 is FQGNSA. The CDR3 runs 16 residues.

The chain employs TRBV20-1 and TRBJ2-3; D is uncertain. Trimming took 3 bases from V and 1 from J, leaving 11 bases between them. Looked up from germline, CDR1 is DFQATT and CDR2 is SNEGSKA (reference sequence). This CDR3 is built from 14 residues. The CDR3 is CSASTVDGTDTQYF. In DNA form, the CDR3 reads TGCAGTGCTAGTACCGTAGATGGCACAGATACGCAGTATTTT.

This clonotype came up a few times. V is TRBV6-5 and J is TRBJ2-5; 8 positions match TRBD1. Germline-derived CDR1 and CDR2 are MNHEY and SVGAGI. The CDR3 contains 16 residues. The J segment lost 4 bases and the V segment lost 5 bases, leaving 12 bases of the junction unmatched. For the CDR3, the DNA is TGTGCCAGCAGTAACATGGGACAGGAGTTTTCAGAGACCCAGTACTTC. Translating it yields CASSNMGQEFSETQYF.

The chain is built from TRBV25-1 and TRBJ1-4; maybe TRBD1 (5 bases). The V end lost 6 bases, the J end lost 7 bases, and 9 bases lay between the germline ends. The CDR3 extends over 12 amino acids. Germline CDR1 reads MGHDK; CDR2 reads SYGVNS. CDR3 DNA sequence: TGTGCCAGCAGGGGACTTACTGAAAAACTGTTTTTT. It specifies CASRGLTEKLFF.

This clonotype was found a few times. This chain uses TRBV6-5 with TRBJ1-5, with D perhaps TRBD1 (5 bases). The CDR3 contains 14 residues. Germline values: CDR1 MNHEY, CDR2 SVGAGI. The germline V and J ends were trimmed by 0 bases and 7 bases, with 10 bases remaining between them. As DNA, the CDR3 is TGTGCCAGCAGTTACTCATTGACAGTCCAGCCCCAGCATTTT. It codes for CASSYSLTVQPQHF.

The sample holds many counts of this clonotype. J is TRBJ2-3 and V is TRBV6-2 or TRBV6-3, with D unresolved. V lost 0 bases to trimming and J lost 5 bases, with 6 bases between them. Germline lookup yields CDR1 MNHEY and CDR2 SVGEGT. This CDR3 comprises 13 residues. CDR3 bases: TGTGCCAGCAGTTACTCGTCCCAAGATACGCAGTATTTT. Its translation: CASSYSSQDTQYF.

This clonotype was counted a few times. The chain combines TRBV27 with TRBJ2-7; TRBD1 matches 9 bases. Germline lookup yields CDR1 MNHEY and CDR2 SMNVEV (reference sequence). The CDR3 is 14 residues long. The V gene end was trimmed by 3 bases and the J gene end by 3 bases; junction bases not matched to a gene: 3. The CDR3 coding sequence is TGTGCCAGCAGTTTCTCGACAGGGGGCTACGAGCAGTACTTC. This codes for CASSFSTGGYEQYF.

The CDR3 reads CASVPGTVNTGELFF. The DNA for the CDR3 is TGTGCTAGTGTCCCCGGGACAGTAAACACCGGGGAGCTGTTTTTT. The chain recombines TRBV12-5 with TRBJ2-2, with 7 bases matching TRBD1. Germline assignment: CDR1 LGHNT and CDR2 FRNRAP. V gave up 7 bases and J gave up 2 bases; unmatched junction bases: 7. This CDR3 has 15 residues.

This clonotype was recorded many times. V gene TRBV7-2 combines with J gene TRBJ2-5; D gene unclear. The V gene lost 5 bases and the J gene lost 5 bases, with 9 bases spanning the gap. Germline V gene lookup returns CDR1 SGHTA and CDR2 FQGNSA. The CDR3 is made up of 12 amino acids. CDR3 sequence (DNA): TGTGCCAGCAGCCTCTACGCGGAGACCCAGTACTTC. As protein: CASSLYAETQYF.

This clonotype came up many times. The chain joins TRBV7-8 to TRBJ1-2; 7 bases match TRBD1. The CDR3 consists of 15 residues. V trimming: 4 bases; J trimming: 4 bases; junction bases outside the gene matches: 9. Germline assignment: CDR1 SGHVS and CDR2 FQNEAQ. The DNA for the CDR3 is TGTGCCAGCAGCTCCTCGACAGGGTTTGCCTATGGCTACACCTTC. Amino acids: CASSSSTGFAYGYTF.

This clonotype has a count of ten or more. The V call is TRBV6-1, the J call TRBJ2-3; 15 nucleotides line up with TRBD2. The CDR3 runs to 18 residues. Germline V gives CDR1 MNHNS, CDR2 SASEGT. V was clipped by 6 bases and J by 4 bases; unmatched bases: 11. CDR3 protein: CASSRTSGRAGFPDTQYF. CDR3 sequence (DNA): TGTGCCAGCAGCAGGACTAGCGGGAGGGCCGGTTTCCCAGATACGCAGTATTTT.

This clonotype showed up just a few times. Germline is not matched at one junction end, which may reflect a read error. The rearrangement uses TRBV12-3 or TRBV12-4 and TRBJ1-1, with no clear D. CDR3 length: 17 residues. CDR3 sequence: CASSLLSSITPNNEAFF. DNA of the CDR3: TGTGCCAGCAGTTTACTATCCTCAATAACCCCCAACAATGAAGCTTTCTTT.

This clonotype was seen many times. The rearrangement joins TRBV7-9 to TRBJ1-2; 9 positions match TRBD1. The V segment lost 0 bases and the J segment 6 bases; nucleotides outside the gene matches: 8. This CDR3 region has 16 residues. Germline V gives CDR1 SEHNR, CDR2 FQNEAQ (reference sequence). In nucleotides, the CDR3 is TGTGCCAGCAGCTTAGCGCCGGGACAGGGAAGGAATGGCTACACCTTC. Residues: CASSLAPGQGRNGYTF.

This clonotype occurred once. A junction end diverges from the germline sequence, so it may reflect a read error. This chain uses TRBV6-5 with TRBJ1-5; 8 nucleotides line up with TRBD1. CDR1 and CDR2 (germline): MNHEY, SVGAGI. The CDR3 length is 15 residues. This CDR3 reads CASSRTGNRNQHQHF. DNA for the CDR3: TGTGCCAGCAGCCGGACAGGGAACCGCAATCAGCACCAGCATTTT.

The chain joins TRBV6-5 to TRBJ1-6; 7 positions match TRBD1. The V and J ends lost 2 bases and 0 bases, in that order; junction bases with no gene match: 4. The CDR3 is made up of 17 amino acids. The germline V gene encodes CDR1 MNHEY and CDR2 SVGAGI. CDR3: CASSYVGQSSYNSPLHF. CDR3 nucleotide sequence: TGTGCCAGCAGTTACGTGGGACAGTCCTCCTATAATTCACCCCTCCACTTT.

This clonotype was detected many times. V and J are TRBV20-1 and TRBJ2-3, with 9 bases matching TRBD2. The CDR3 sequence is 15 residues long. The germline CDR1 and CDR2 sequences are DFQATT and SNEGSKA (reference sequence). CDR3 DNA sequence: TGCAGCTCCGCTCCCGGGACTAGCACCACAGATACGCAGTATTTT. Protein product: CSSAPGTSTTDTQYF.

This clonotype was counted ten times or more. This chain links TRBV6-5 with TRBJ2-5; D remains ambiguous. The V gene lost 5 bases and the J gene lost 6 bases, with 10 bases spanning the gap. Looked up from germline, CDR1 is MNHEY and CDR2 is SVGAGI. The CDR3 is 12 amino acids. This CDR3 reads CASSASEKTQYF. The CDR3 bases are TGTGCCAGCAGTGCCTCCGAGAAGACCCAGTACTTC.